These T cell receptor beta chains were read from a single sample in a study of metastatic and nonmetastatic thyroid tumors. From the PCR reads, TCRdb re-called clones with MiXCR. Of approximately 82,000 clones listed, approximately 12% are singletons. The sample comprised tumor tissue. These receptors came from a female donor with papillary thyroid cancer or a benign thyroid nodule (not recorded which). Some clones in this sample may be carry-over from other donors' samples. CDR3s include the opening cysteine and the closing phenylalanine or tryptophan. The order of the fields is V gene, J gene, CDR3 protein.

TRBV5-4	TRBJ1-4	CASSSGTGEEKLFF
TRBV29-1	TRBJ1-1	CSVVTVGVTEAFF
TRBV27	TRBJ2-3	CASSYTPGTDTQYF
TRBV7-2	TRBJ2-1	CASSLDNEQFF
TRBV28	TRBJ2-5	CASRPRTGQETQYF
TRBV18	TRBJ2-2	CASSPQVGGNTGELFF
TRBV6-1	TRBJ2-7	CASSRQITAYEQYF
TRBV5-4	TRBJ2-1	CASSLVTGRGNEQFF
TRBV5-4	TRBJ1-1	CASSPMGGSNTEAFF
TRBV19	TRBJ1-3	CASSRTGDVNTIYF
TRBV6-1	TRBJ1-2	CARTDAIDGYTF
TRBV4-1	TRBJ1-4	CASSQDETGATNEKLFF
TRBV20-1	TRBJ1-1	CSASLQGLSTEAFF
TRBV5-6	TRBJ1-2	CASSSTGFVGYTF
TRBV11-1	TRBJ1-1	CASSRNWDRQLNTEAFF
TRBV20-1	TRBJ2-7	CSARGLIGAYEQYF
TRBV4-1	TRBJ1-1	CASSLGLNTEAFF
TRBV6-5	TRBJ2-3	CTSSYHLDSLGTDTQYF
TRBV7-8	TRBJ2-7	CASSPGGAYEQYF
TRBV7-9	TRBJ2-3	CASSLTGWGPDTQYF